The 28 T cell receptor beta chains presented below share a single source sample, sequenced in a study of blood T cell repertoires in COVID-19. Data came from immunoSEQ multiplex PCR; TCRdb stores just in-frame clones and leaves some out. Of more than 350,000 clones listed, 70% to 90% are singletons. Specimen: peripheral blood. The receptors here all came from a young woman with COVID-19, enrolled during active disease.

The chain links TRBV27 to TRBJ2-3, with D uncertain. Trimming shortened V by 4 bases and J by 6 bases, and 5 bases separated the two germline ends. This CDR3 comprises 11 residues. CDR1 and CDR2 from the germline V gene are MNHEY and SMNVEV (reference sequence). CDR3 protein: CASSSFDTQYF. CDR3 DNA sequence: TGTGCCAGCAGTTCATTCGATACGCAGTATTTT.

The chain combines TRBV11-3 with TRBJ2-3; weak D call: TRBD1 (5 bases). The V gene's germline CDR1 is SGHNT and CDR2 YENEEA. The CDR3 covers 19 residues. Trimming shortened V by 5 bases and J by 1 base, and 25 bases separated the two germline ends. The CDR3 region has the DNA TGTGCCAGCAGCCCGCGACAGTATCCTTCGGGCTTGGGCACAGATACGCAGTATTTT. It codes for CASSPRQYPSGLGTDTQYF.

This chain links TRBV7-2 with TRBJ2-1; 11 nucleotides agree with TRBD2. The CDR3 sequence is 18 residues long. CDR1 is SGHTA, CDR2 FQGNSA, per germline. The V and J ends lost 7 bases and 0 bases, in that order; junction bases with no gene match: 11. DNA for the CDR3: TGTGCCAGCACCGGTGGGACTAGCGGATTTAACTCCTACAATGAGCAGTTCTTC. Protein sequence: CASTGGTSGFNSYNEQFF.

This clone was seen just once. This chain links TRBV6-5 with TRBJ2-5, with a tentative D call TRBD1 (6 bases). The CDR3 has 14 residues. Per the germline V gene, CDR1 is MNHEY and CDR2 is SVGAGI. V lost 6 bases and J 3 bases, leaving 14 bases between the germline ends. The CDR3 DNA is TGTGCCAGCAGACCCCCGGGACACAAAGAGACCCAGTACTTC. Translating it yields CASRPPGHKETQYF.

This clone was seen a single time. This rearrangement joins TRBV11-2 to TRBJ1-2; D is possibly TRBD1 (5 bases). CDR1 SGHAT and CDR2 FQNNGV come from the germline V gene. This CDR3 has 11 residues. V lost 4 bases, J lost 8 bases, and 8 bases lay in between. The DNA for the CDR3 is TGTGCCAGCAGCTCGGGGGTGGGCTACACCTTC. Its translation is CASSSGVGYTF.

As concerns this clone: Other DNA sequences in the same sample also yield this CDR3. The chain carries TRBV10-3 and TRBJ2-3; TRBD1 matches at 9 bases. There are 16 residues in the CDR3. Germline V gives CDR1 ENHRY, CDR2 SYGVKD. The V and J ends lost 0 bases and 0 bases, in that order; junction bases with no gene match: 1. The DNA of the CDR3 is TGTGCCATCAGTGAGTCGGGACAGGGTAGCACAGATACGCAGTATTTT. Translating gives CAISESGQGSTDTQYF.

Only one count was recorded for this clone. The genes are TRBV28 and TRBJ2-7; 9 bases are shared with TRBD1. This CDR3 spans 15 amino acids. The J segment lost 5 bases and the V segment lost 10 bases, leaving 15 bases of the junction unmatched. Germline CDR1 MDHEN, CDR2 SYDVKM. CDR3 sequence (DNA): TGTGCCACCAAACAACCCGGGACAGGGACCCACGAGCAGTACTTC. As protein: CATKQPGTGTHEQYF.

V and J are TRBV29-1 and TRBJ1-1, with D possibly TRBD1 on 6 matching bases. Germline CDR1 reads SQVTM; CDR2 reads ANQGSEA. V was trimmed by 7 bases and J by 7 bases, leaving 13 bases between them. CDR3 length: 11 residues. This CDR3 is CSAGVGGEAFF. The CDR3 region has the DNA TGCAGCGCAGGGGTGGGGGGTGAAGCTTTCTTT.

J is TRBJ1-3 and V is TRBV2, with 10 bases matching TRBD1. CDR1 is SNHLY and CDR2 is FYNNEI in the germline V gene. Trimming at V came to 7 bases and at J to 0 bases, leaving 12 bases not matched to a gene. The CDR3 is 18 residues long. The CDR3 bases are TGTGCCAGCACCGCAAAGACAGGGGGCCTTAGCTCTGGAAACACCATATATTTT. Its protein product is CASTAKTGGLSSGNTIYF.

The V and J genes are TRBV4-3 and TRBJ1-3; 8 positions agree with TRBD1. The germline V gene has CDR1 LGHNA and CDR2 YSLEER. CDR3 size: 16 residues. Trimming at V came to 0 bases and at J to 3 bases, leaving 4 bases not matched to a gene. Here the CDR3 DNA reads TGCGCCAGCAGCCAAGAGAGACAGGGGTTTGGAAACACCATATATTTT. Translation gives CASSQERQGFGNTIYF.

The chain combines TRBV18 with TRBJ1-1; 8 positions agree with TRBD1. CDR1 and CDR2 from the germline V gene are KGHSH and LQKENI. The CDR3 extends over 12 amino acids. After removal of 4 bases from V and 11 bases from J, the junction contained 6 bases not matched to a gene. In DNA form, the CDR3 reads TGTGCCAGCTCACAAGAGGGACAGGAGGCTTTCTTT. Translation: CASSQEGQEAFF.

The V call is TRBV18, the J call TRBJ1-5; TRBD1 agrees at 7 bases. V was pared by 3 bases and J by 3 bases, with 8 bases of the junction left unmatched. CDR1 is KGHSH and CDR2 is LQKENI in the germline V gene. The CDR3 consists of 16 residues. CDR3 DNA sequence: TGTGCCAGCTCACCCGGGGACAGCATCCTCAATCAGCCCCAGCATTTT. This translates into CASSPGDSILNQPQHF.

This chain connects TRBV5-4 to TRBJ2-4, with 10 bases fitting TRBD1. The J segment lost 8 bases and the V segment lost 0 bases, leaving 5 bases of the junction unmatched. This CDR3 contains 15 residues. The germline V gene encodes CDR1 SGHNT and CDR2 YYREEE (reference sequence). The CDR3 region has the DNA TGTGCCAGCAGCTTGGGACAGGGGGCATGGGACATTCAGTACTTC. This codes for CASSLGQGAWDIQYF.

The CDR3 reads CASSLGLLTEYGYTF. In DNA form, the CDR3 reads TGTGCCAGCAGCTTAGGGTTGTTGACAGAATATGGCTACACCTTC. The V and J genes are TRBV7-9 and TRBJ1-2, with D possibly TRBD1 on 5 matching bases. V was clipped by 1 base and J by 5 bases, with 14 bases between them. In germline, CDR1 is SEHNR, CDR2 FQNEAQ (reference sequence). This CDR3 is built from 15 residues.

The J gene is TRBJ2-2, the V gene TRBV5-1; 10 nucleotides agree with TRBD2. CDR1 and CDR2 (germline): SGHRS, YFSETQ. The trim removed 5 bases at V and 1 base at J, leaving 2 bases unmatched. The CDR3 is made up of 15 amino acids. DNA of the CDR3: TGCGCCAGCAGACCTAGCGGGGGGAACACCGGGGAGCTGTTTTTT. It specifies CASRPSGGNTGELFF.

This clone was seen only once. CDR3 region: CASSEGAGSETQYF. The DNA of the CDR3 is TGTGCCAGCAGTGAAGGGGCGGGGTCAGAGACCCAGTACTTC. The chain employs TRBV6-1 and TRBJ2-5; TRBD2 is a possible D gene (6 bases). Trimming stripped 1 base from V and 4 bases from J, with 10 bases between. The germline gives CDR1 MNHNS, CDR2 SASEGT. This CDR3 region has 14 residues.

The rearrangement links TRBV5-6 to TRBJ2-5; 8 nucleotides agree with TRBD1. V lost 4 bases and J lost 2; bases outside the gene matches: 10. Germline V gene lookup returns CDR1 SGHDT and CDR2 YYEEEE. The CDR3 runs to 16 residues. CDR3 nucleotides: TGTGCCAGCAGCCCGACGACAGGGGACCTACAAGAGACCCAGTACTTC. Protein sequence: CASSPTTGDLQETQYF. The full variable domain, completed using reference TRBV5-6 and TRBJ2-5, is DAGVTQSPTHLIKTRGQQVTLRCSPKSGHDTVSWYQQALGQGPQFIFQYYEEEERQRGNFPDRFSGHQFPNYSSELNVNALLLGDSALYLCASSPTTGDLQETQYFGPGTRLLVL.

Details on this clone: One end of the junction varies from germline; a read error may be responsible. CDR3 sequence reads: CASSFGQGSDTQYF. For the CDR3, the DNA is TGTGCTAGCAGCTTCGGACAGGGCTCAGATACGCAGTATTTT. The V call is TRBV7-7, the J call TRBJ2-3, with 8 bases that match TRBD1. The CDR3 is 14 residues long. CDR1 and CDR2 from the germline V gene are SSHAT and FNYEAQ (reference sequence). Filled out from reference TRBV7-7 and TRBJ2-3, the complete variable domain reads GAGVSQSPRYKVTKRGQDVTLRCDPISSHATLYWYQQALGQGPEFLTYFNYEAQPDKSGLPSDRFSAERPEGSISTLTIQRTEQRDSAMYRCASSFGQGSDTQYFGPGTRLTVL.

The chain combines TRBV7-9 with TRBJ2-1; TRBD2 matches at 10 bases. The germline gives CDR1 SEHNR, CDR2 FQNEAQ (reference sequence). J lost 5 bases, V lost 5 bases, and 9 bases had no gene match. The CDR3 is 16 amino acids. The CDR3 DNA follows: TGTGCCAGCAGCCGGCTGGGACTAGCGTCTAACAATGAGCAGTTCTTC. Translated: CASSRLGLASNNEQFF. The full variable domain, with the rest looked up from reference TRBV7-9 and TRBJ2-1, is DTGVSQNPRHKITKRGQNVTFRCDPISEHNRLYWYRQTLGQGPEFLTYFQNEAQLEKSRLLSDRFSAERPKGSFSTLEIQRTEQGDSAMYLCASSRLGLASNNEQFFGPGTRLTVL.

The V and J genes are TRBV5-4 and TRBJ1-2, with D unclear. Germline assignment: CDR1 SGHNT and CDR2 YYREEE (reference sequence). The V gene lost 4 bases and the J gene lost 8 bases, with 18 bases spanning the gap. The CDR3 sequence is 14 residues long. The CDR3 loop reads CASSRDSKAGGYTF. The CDR3 DNA follows: TGTGCCAGCAGCCGGGATTCGAAGGCTGGAGGCTACACCTTC.

This rearrangement joins TRBV6-5 to TRBJ1-2; TRBD1 matches 9 bases. This CDR3 has 16 amino acids. Germline V CDR1 and CDR2: MNHEY, SVGAGI. J lost 4 bases, V lost 0 bases, and 6 bases had no gene match. The CDR3 reads CASSYSRTGVPYGYTF. The CDR3 region has the DNA TGTGCCAGCAGTTACTCAAGGACAGGGGTCCCCTATGGCTACACCTTC.

Comment on this clone: One end of the junction varies from germline; a read error may be responsible. V is TRBV7-9 and J is TRBJ2-2; TRBD2 might be the D (5 bases). The V gene's germline CDR1 is SEHNR and CDR2 FQNEAQ (reference sequence). The CDR3 loop spans 16 amino acids. The CDR3 spells CVSSGTVSVNTGELFF. The CDR3 bases are TGTGTCAGCAGCGGCACAGTTAGCGTAAACACCGGGGAGCTGTTTTTT.

The chain uses TRBV2 and TRBJ2-6, with TRBD1 matching over 7 bases. Germline trimming cut 2 bases from V and 2 bases from J; bases unmatched to any gene: 3. Per the germline V gene, CDR1 is SNHLY and CDR2 is FYNNEI. The CDR3 has 16 amino acids. The chain's CDR3 is CASSEFQGAGANVLTF. The CDR3, as DNA: TGTGCCAGCAGTGAATTTCAGGGGGCTGGGGCCAACGTCCTGACTTTC.

This chain connects TRBV18 to TRBJ2-5; no definite D call. CDR3 length equals 13 residues. The germline V and J ends were trimmed by 3 bases and 5 bases, with 10 bases remaining between them. Germline-derived CDR1 and CDR2 are KGHSH and LQKENI. CDR3 bases: TGTGCCAGCTCACCTTCCCTATATGAGACCCAGTACTTC. As protein: CASSPSLYETQYF.

This chain joins TRBV9 and TRBJ1-2; D unresolved. The ends were cut back, 3 bases at V and 4 bases at J, with 25 bases in the middle. The CDR3 consists of 18 residues. The germline V gene encodes CDR1 SGDLS and CDR2 YYNGEE. The DNA for the CDR3 is TGTGCCAGCAGCGAGGTGCCTGTGAAGGGAGGGAACGGCTATGGCTACACCTTC. Protein sequence: CASSEVPVKGGNGYGYTF.

The chain recombines TRBV19 with TRBJ2-3; TRBD1 agrees at 7 bases. V was pared by 1 base and J by 4 bases, with 2 bases of the junction left unmatched. The CDR3 runs to 14 residues. Germline CDR1 and CDR2: LNHDA and SQIVND (reference sequence). The CDR3 DNA reads TGTGCCAGTAGTATAGGGGGACAGTCAGATACGCAGTATTTT. Protein product: CASSIGGQSDTQYF.

This sequence joins TRBV7-9 and TRBJ1-2; TRBD1 might be the D (6 bases). Germline values: CDR1 SEHNR, CDR2 FQNEAQ (reference sequence). V shed 1 base and J shed 3 bases, with 24 bases lying between them. This CDR3 region has 19 residues. Here the CDR3 DNA reads TGTGCCAGCAGCTTAGAAGGGCCCAGGGGATGGATTCGGGACTATGGCTACACCTTC. Protein sequence: CASSLEGPRGWIRDYGYTF.

This clone was seen only a few times. V and J are TRBV10-2 and TRBJ2-2, with D perhaps TRBD1 (5 bases). This CDR3 is 13 amino acids long. Trimming cost V 5 bases and J 1 base, with 5 bases left between them. Germline V gene sequence: CDR1 WSHSY, CDR2 SAAADI. The CDR3 nucleotides are TGCGCCAGCAGTCAGGGGAACACCGGGGAGCTGTTTTTT. The encoded protein is CASSQGNTGELFF.